This T cell receptor (beta chain) was observed in a study of T cell responses to AZD1222 COVID-19 vaccine. As for the study in general: Second-dose groups at about 4 or about 12 weeks were pooled.

The study, taken as a whole, reports: Receipt of two AZD1222 doses was followed by a rise in Spike-specific TCR breadth and depth. Baseline seropositivity characterized only a handful of AZD1222 recipients. Repertoire sampling was restricted to post-peak T cell response timepoints.

Per the germline V gene, CDR1 is SGHRS and CDR2 is YFSETQ. This CDR3 spans 15 amino acids. The germline V and J ends were trimmed by 9 bases and 7 bases, with 26 bases remaining between them. In the case of this clone: Its antigen remains unidentified.

The repertoire was sequenced with immunoSEQ multiplex PCR; TCRdb's copy has only in-frame clones and lacks some. The table has 90,000 to 150,000 clones, about 90% seen once; the top ten hold roughly 8.4%. The rearrangement uses TRBV5-1 and TRBJ2-7; tentative D call: TRBD1 (7 bases). The clonotype originates from an adult in good health. The sequenced sample was peripheral blood, obtained on day 0 of AZD1222 vaccination. CDR3 residues: CATRTGTEGTREQYF. The CDR3 DNA sequence: TGCGCCACCAGGACTGGGACAGAGGGGACTCGGGAGCAGTACTTC.